This T cell receptor (beta chain) was retrieved from a study of cytomegalovirus exposure and HLA in healthy donors. Use of 60 Vbeta and 13 Jbeta primers characterized the PCR. The repertoire was sequenced with immunoSEQ multiplex PCR; TCRdb's copy has only in-frame clones and lacks some. Here the sample spans approximately 150,000 clones, 77% being singletons. Sequenced sample: PBMCs. The origin of this receptor is a woman aged 25 to 39 in good health and CMV-seropositive.

CDR3 loop: CASSLSTGEVVWEQYF. The CDR3 DNA reads as TGTGCCAGCAGTTTATCGACGGGGGAGGTTGTGTGGGAGCAGTACTTC. The chain has TRBV27 and TRBJ2-7; D is possibly TRBD2 (6 bases). The germline V gene encodes CDR1 MNHEY and CDR2 SMNVEV (reference sequence). V shed 0 bases and J shed 7 bases, with 19 bases lying between them. The CDR3 totals 16 residues.